The clone carrying this T cell receptor (beta chain) has ten or more counts. One entry per CDR3 protein, called by TCRdb with MiXCR from the RACE reads. The sample has nearly 95,000 distinct CDR3 sequences, more than 9.5% seen once; the top ten hold around 2.2%. Time point described: patch test 2, 6 weeks after DPC sensitization. Treatment specified: therapeutic diphenylcyclopropenone sensitization with weekly scalp DPC. Only after blood had been drawn was each patch test applied. This sample was taken from a study of human T cells and chemical hapten exposure. CDR3 length equals 16 residues. V lost 1 base, J lost 8 bases, and 15 bases lay in between. Germline CDR1 is SGHTA and CDR2 is FQGNSA.

The sequenced sample was whole blood, obtained in connection with sensitization to the hapten diphenylcyclopropenone (DPC). This clonotype was obtained from a man aged 35-49 years with alopecia areata. Some clones in this sample may be carry-over from other donors' samples. V and J are TRBV7-2 and TRBJ1-6; tentative D call: TRBD1 (6 bases). CDR3 coding DNA: TGTGCCAGCAGCTTAGGTCGGCAGGGGAGATATTCACCCCTCCACTTT. It is translated as CASSLGRQGRYSPLHF.